Following are 10 T cell receptor beta chains from one sample sequenced in a study of OX40 agonist ivuxolimab in advanced cancers. Here immunoSEQ multiplex PCR was the method, and the copy in TCRdb shows in-frame clones only, minus some. The table shows around 150,000 clones, with approximately 94% occurring only once. Sequences were derived from CD4+ or CD8+ T cells sorted from blood, sampled in a trial of the OX40 agonist ivuxolimab. These receptors originate from an adult with an advanced solid tumor such as melanoma, head and neck, liver or kidney cancer.

The V and J genes are TRBV6-5 and TRBJ1-4, with D hard to call. CDR1 is MNHEY and CDR2 is SVGAGI in the germline V gene. The germline V and J ends were trimmed by 5 bases and 0 bases, with 7 bases remaining between them. This CDR3 contains 14 residues. CDR3: CASSLPATNEKLFF. CDR3 coding DNA: TGTGCCAGCAGTCTACCAGCAACTAATGAAAAACTGTTTTTT.

The chain links TRBV6-6 to TRBJ2-1, with 10 bases lining up with TRBD1. Germline CDR1 and CDR2: MNHNY and SVGAGI (reference sequence). There are 14 residues in the CDR3. V shed 6 bases and J 6 bases; nucleotides not matched to a gene: 5. The CDR3 loop is CASRHRDRGNEQFF. In DNA form, the CDR3 reads TGTGCCAGCAGACACCGGGACAGGGGCAATGAGCAGTTCTTC.

CDR3 region: CASQSGTGFHNEQFF. CDR3 DNA sequence: TGTGCCAGCCAAAGTGGGACAGGCTTTCACAATGAGCAGTTCTTC. The V gene is TRBV6-1, the J gene TRBJ2-1, with 8 positions matching TRBD1. Germline lookup yields CDR1 MNHNS and CDR2 SASEGT. The CDR3 is 15 amino acids. The V and J ends lost 8 bases and 5 bases, in that order; junction bases with no gene match: 11.

The chain recombines TRBV6-5 with TRBJ1-5, with D tentatively TRBD1 (5 bases). The germline V gene has CDR1 MNHEY and CDR2 SVGAGI. The CDR3 has 15 amino acids. Trimming removed 6 bases from V and 0 bases from J, with 12 bases in between. CDR3 amino acids: CASRSAGNSNQPQHF. Written as DNA, the CDR3 is TGTGCCAGCAGGTCCGCAGGGAATAGCAATCAGCCCCAGCATTTT.

The J gene is TRBJ1-1, the V gene TRBV7-9; the D gene is possibly TRBD1 (6 bases). This CDR3 has 13 residues. V was shortened by 5 bases and J by 11 bases, with 18 bases between the two germline ends. In germline, CDR1 is SEHNR, CDR2 FQNEAQ (reference sequence). Here the CDR3 DNA reads TGTGCCAGCAGCCCCCAACCCGGGACAAAGGCTTTCTTT. Amino acid sequence: CASSPQPGTKAFF.

The rearrangement joins TRBV9 to TRBJ2-2; TRBD2 matches at 11 bases. This CDR3 contains 16 residues. CDR1 and CDR2 from the germline V gene are SGDLS and YYNGEE. The junction had 4 bases not matched to a gene; V was cut back by 0 bases and J by 6 bases. This CDR3 reads CASSVGGLAVPGELFF. Here the CDR3 DNA reads TGTGCCAGCAGCGTAGGGGGACTAGCGGTTCCCGGGGAGCTGTTTTTT.

The genes are TRBV11-3 and TRBJ1-1, with D unresolved. This CDR3 comprises 12 residues. The germline V gene encodes CDR1 SGHNT and CDR2 YENEEA. The V gene lost 5 bases and the J gene lost 2 bases, with 6 bases spanning the gap. CDR3 sequence reads: CASSLQNTEAFF. The CDR3 nucleotides are TGTGCCAGCAGCCTTCAAAACACTGAAGCTTTCTTT.

The V gene is TRBV6-1, the J gene TRBJ1-1; D not certain. Trimming took 7 bases from V and 2 from J, leaving 17 bases between them. Germline values: CDR1 MNHNS, CDR2 SASEGT. This CDR3 is built from 15 residues. The CDR3 nucleotides are TGTGCCAGCACTCCTGGGGAGTCGCTTAACACTGAAGCTTTCTTT. It specifies CASTPGESLNTEAFF.

This rearrangement joins TRBV6-5 to TRBJ1-5; 9 positions agree with TRBD1. Trimming took 7 bases from V and 8 from J; bases not matched to a gene: 9. Germline V gene sequence: CDR1 MNHEY, CDR2 SVGAGI. The CDR3 is 14 residues long. CDR3 amino acids: CASTAGTGSEPQHF. Here the CDR3 DNA reads TGTGCCAGCACCGCCGGGACAGGGAGCGAGCCCCAGCATTTT.

The genes are TRBV4-3 and TRBJ1-1, with D tentatively TRBD1 (5 bases). Germline loops: CDR1 LGHNA, CDR2 YSLEER. V dropped 1 base and J dropped 0 bases, with 12 bases sitting between them. The CDR3 is 16 residues long. The CDR3, as DNA: TGCGCCAGCAGCCAAGGGGGGGGTAGGTTGAACACTGAAGCTTTCTTT. It encodes CASSQGGGRLNTEAFF.